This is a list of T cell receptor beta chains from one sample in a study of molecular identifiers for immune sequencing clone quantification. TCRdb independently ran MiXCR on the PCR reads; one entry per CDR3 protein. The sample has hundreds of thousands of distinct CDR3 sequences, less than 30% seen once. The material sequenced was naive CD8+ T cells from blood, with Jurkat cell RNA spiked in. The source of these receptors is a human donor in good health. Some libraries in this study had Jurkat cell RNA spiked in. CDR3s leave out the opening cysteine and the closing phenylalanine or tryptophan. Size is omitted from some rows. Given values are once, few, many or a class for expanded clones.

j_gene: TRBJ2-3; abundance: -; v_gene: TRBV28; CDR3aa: ASSVRASKWTDTQY
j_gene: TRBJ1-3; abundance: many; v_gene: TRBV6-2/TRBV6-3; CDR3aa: ASEPTGLRSGNTIY
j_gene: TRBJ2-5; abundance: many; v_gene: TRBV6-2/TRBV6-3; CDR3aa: ASSYSDGLETQY
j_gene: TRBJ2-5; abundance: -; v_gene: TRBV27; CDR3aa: ASSLFEGEEPQY
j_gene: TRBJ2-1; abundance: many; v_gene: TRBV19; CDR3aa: ASSIPYNEQF
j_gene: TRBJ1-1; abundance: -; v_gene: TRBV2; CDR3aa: ASSVSRGGTEAF
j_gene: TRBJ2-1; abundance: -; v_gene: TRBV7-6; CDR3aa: ASSGRLAGDPKQF
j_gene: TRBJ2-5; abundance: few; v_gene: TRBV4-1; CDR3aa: ASSQDRRQKVTQY
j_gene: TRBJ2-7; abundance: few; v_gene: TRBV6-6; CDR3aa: ASSLDRGLYSYEQY
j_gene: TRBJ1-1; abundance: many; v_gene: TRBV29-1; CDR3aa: SVPGQGNWCF
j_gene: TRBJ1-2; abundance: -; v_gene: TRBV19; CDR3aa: ASSPDRGPNYGYT
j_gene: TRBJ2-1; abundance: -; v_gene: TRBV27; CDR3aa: ASSLLGGNNEQF
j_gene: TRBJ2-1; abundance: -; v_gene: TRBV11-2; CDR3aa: ASSLASGLNYNEQF
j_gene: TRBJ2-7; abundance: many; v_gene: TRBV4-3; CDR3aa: ASSQDRPGNSEQY
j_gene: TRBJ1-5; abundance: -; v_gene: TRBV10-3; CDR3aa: AISEDTYSNQPQH
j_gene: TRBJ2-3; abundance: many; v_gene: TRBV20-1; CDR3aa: SARATPGGGTDTQY
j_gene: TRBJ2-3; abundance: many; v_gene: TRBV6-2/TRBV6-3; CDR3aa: ASSYSTPTDTQY
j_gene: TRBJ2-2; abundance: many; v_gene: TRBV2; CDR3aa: ASSEDQDRGLGELF
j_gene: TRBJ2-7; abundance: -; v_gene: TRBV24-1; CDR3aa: ATQDRGLREQY
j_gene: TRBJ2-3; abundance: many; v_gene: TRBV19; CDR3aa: ASSMTSGSADTQY
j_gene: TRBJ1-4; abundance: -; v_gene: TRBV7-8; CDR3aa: ASSSGWGDVTNEKLF
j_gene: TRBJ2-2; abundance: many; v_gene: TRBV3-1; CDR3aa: ASSPILDTNTGELF
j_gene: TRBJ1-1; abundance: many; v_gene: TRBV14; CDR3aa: ASSQDTMNTEAF
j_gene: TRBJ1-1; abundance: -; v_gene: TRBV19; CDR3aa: ASADGTEAF
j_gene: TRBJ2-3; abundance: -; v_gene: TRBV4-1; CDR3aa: ASSHIGSTDTQY
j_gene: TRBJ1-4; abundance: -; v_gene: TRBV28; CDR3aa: ASSFGQDNEKLF
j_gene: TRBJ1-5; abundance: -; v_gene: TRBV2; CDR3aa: ASSEGDGGYSNQPQH
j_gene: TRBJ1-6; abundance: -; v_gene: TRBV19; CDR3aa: ASSIGQGSDSPLH
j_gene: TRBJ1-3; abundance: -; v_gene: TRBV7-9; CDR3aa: ACSLGHWDTIY
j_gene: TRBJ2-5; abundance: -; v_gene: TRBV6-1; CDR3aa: ASSEVWWETQY
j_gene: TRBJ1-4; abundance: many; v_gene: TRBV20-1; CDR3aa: SATNTKQVATNEKLF
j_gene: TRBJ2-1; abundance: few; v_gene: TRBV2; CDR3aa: ASSDPDRGHYNEQF
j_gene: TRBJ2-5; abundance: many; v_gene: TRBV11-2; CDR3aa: ASSSYPDSFQETQY
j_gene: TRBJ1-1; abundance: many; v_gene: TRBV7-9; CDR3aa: ASSPDRDSGGWTEAF
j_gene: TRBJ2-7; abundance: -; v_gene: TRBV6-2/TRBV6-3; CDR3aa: ASSYRREFYEQY
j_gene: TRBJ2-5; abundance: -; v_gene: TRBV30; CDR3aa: AWNAGETQY
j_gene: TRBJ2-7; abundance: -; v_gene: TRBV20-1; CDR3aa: SATDRDHEQY
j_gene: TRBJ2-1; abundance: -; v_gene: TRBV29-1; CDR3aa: SVDSGFREGAYNEQF
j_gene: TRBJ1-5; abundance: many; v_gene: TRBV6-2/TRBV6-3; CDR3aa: ASSYLGNQPQH
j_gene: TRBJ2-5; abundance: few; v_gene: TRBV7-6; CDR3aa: ASSLGGGASETQY
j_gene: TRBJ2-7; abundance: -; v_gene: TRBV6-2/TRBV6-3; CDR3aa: ASTTTSPYEQY
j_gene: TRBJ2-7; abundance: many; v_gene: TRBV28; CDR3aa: ASRTGQTYEQY
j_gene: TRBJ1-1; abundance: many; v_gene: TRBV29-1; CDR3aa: SVGYDTEAF
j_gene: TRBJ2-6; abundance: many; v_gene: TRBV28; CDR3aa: ASRKLDGANVLT
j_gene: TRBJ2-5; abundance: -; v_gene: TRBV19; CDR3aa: ASSMGGGLYQETQY
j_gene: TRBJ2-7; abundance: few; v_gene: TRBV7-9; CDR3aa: ASRPLKYGQY
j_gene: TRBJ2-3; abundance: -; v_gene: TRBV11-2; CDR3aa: ASSLVPFTDTQF
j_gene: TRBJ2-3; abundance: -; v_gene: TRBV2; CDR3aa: ASTLSFISTDTQY
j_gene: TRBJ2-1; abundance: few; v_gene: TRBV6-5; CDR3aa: ASSSLESSYNEQF
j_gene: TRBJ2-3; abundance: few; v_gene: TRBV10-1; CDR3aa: ASSKGLADRTDTQY
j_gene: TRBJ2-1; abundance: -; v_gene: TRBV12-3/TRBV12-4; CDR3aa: ASRYGSCNEQF
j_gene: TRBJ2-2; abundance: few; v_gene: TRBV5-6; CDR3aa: ASSYGYPGELF
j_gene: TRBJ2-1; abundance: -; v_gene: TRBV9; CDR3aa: ASSLGTGSVGEQF
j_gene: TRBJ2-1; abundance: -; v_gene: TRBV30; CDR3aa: ACGIGSYNEQF
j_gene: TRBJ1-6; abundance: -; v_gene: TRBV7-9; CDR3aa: ASSSGAASGYSPLH